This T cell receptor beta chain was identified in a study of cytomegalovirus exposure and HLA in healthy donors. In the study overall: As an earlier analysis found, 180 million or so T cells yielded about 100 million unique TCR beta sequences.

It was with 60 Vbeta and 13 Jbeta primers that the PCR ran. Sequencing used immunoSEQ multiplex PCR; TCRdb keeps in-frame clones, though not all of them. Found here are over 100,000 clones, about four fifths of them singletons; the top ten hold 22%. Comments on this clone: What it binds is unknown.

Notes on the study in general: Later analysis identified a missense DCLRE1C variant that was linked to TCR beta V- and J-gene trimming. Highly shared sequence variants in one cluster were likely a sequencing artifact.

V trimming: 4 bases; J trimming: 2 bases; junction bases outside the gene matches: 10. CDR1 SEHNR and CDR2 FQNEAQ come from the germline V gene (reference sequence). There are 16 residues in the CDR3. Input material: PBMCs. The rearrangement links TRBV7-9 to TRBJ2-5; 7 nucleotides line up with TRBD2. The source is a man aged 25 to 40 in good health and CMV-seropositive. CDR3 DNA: TGTGCCAGCAGCTCGGGGGACCGGGGGGATCAAGAGACCCAGTACTTC. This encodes CASSSGDRGDQETQYF.